These T cell receptor beta chains were read from a single sample in a study of T cell repertoires in cytomegalovirus infection. These receptors' targets are unknown. TCRdb redid the calling of the reads with MiXCR, one entry per CDR3 protein. The table includes 750,000 to 900,000 distinct CDR3 sequences, almost 30% detected once. The specimen was cultured CD8+ T cells from PBMCs, collected from culture after CMV antigen stimulation. The receptor source for this set is a human donor in good health (CMV status not recorded). Some clones in this sample may be carry-over from other donors' samples. Both conserved end residues are part of each CDR3. The D gene is left open where the match is weak. Clone size is given for some rows only: seen once, a few or many times, or a class if the clone is expanded.

CDR3: CASSSFNRDPLYEQYF; DNA: TGTGCCAGCAGTAGCTTCAATAGGGACCCTCTCTACGAGCAGTACTTC; J: TRBJ2-7; V: TRBV5-6; size: few; D: -
CDR3: CASRHGGASTDTQYF; DNA: TGTGCCAGCAGACACGGGGGGGCTAGCACAGATACGCAGTATTTT; J: TRBJ2-3; V: TRBV12-3/TRBV12-4; size: -; D: TRBD2
CDR3: CASRSGLLSTDTQYF; DNA: TGTGCCAGCCGATCCGGACTACTTAGCACAGATACGCAGTATTTT; J: TRBJ2-3; V: TRBV19; size: -; D: -
CDR3: CASSLSGQGHNEQFF; DNA: TGTGCCAGCAGTTTATCGGGACAGGGACACAATGAGCAGTTCTTC; J: TRBJ2-1; V: TRBV28; size: -; D: TRBD1
CDR3: CSVKRGGTEAFF; DNA: TGCAGCGTAAAACGAGGGGGCACTGAAGCTTTCTTT; J: TRBJ1-1; V: TRBV29-1; size: -; D: -
CDR3: CASSPNRGYGYTF; DNA: TGTGCCAGCAGCCCGAACAGGGGCTATGGCTACACCTTC; J: TRBJ1-2; V: TRBV9; size: few; D: TRBD1
CDR3: CASSSPEQGQQPQHF; DNA: TGTGCCAGCAGCTCGCCCGAACAGGGACAACAGCCCCAGCATTTT; J: TRBJ1-5; V: TRBV7-8; size: few; D: -
CDR3: CASSWGQSYGYTF; DNA: TGTGCCAGCAGCTGGGGGCAGTCCTATGGCTACACCTTC; J: TRBJ1-2; V: TRBV7-3; size: -; D: -
CDR3: CASSYSKFSGANVLTF; DNA: TGTGCCAGCAGTTACTCGAAATTCTCTGGGGCCAACGTCCTGACTTTC; J: TRBJ2-6; V: TRBV6-2/TRBV6-3; size: -; D: -
CDR3: CASSFPGYEQYF; DNA: TGTGCCAGCAGTTTTCCGGGCTACGAGCAGTACTTC; J: TRBJ2-7; V: TRBV12-3/TRBV12-4; size: -; D: -
CDR3: CASSHVGDTEAFF; DNA: TGTGCCAGCAGCCATGTCGGGGACACTGAAGCTTTCTTT; J: TRBJ1-1; V: TRBV7-9; size: -; D: -
CDR3: CASSSRPTRGGRYEQYF; DNA: TGTGCCAGCAGTTCTCGACCAACTCGGGGCGGACGCTACGAGCAGTACTTC; J: TRBJ2-7; V: TRBV6-5; size: many; D: -
CDR3: CASSLGATGWEQYF; DNA: TGTGCCAGCAGCTTAGGAGCGACAGGGTGGGAGCAGTACTTC; J: TRBJ2-7; V: TRBV7-6; size: many; D: TRBD1
CDR3: CASRPTGDSEAFF; DNA: TGTGCCAGCAGACCTACAGGGGACTCTGAAGCTTTCTTT; J: TRBJ1-1; V: TRBV6-2/TRBV6-3; size: many; D: TRBD1
CDR3: CASSLYRVYQPQHF; DNA: TGCGCCAGCAGCTTGTACAGGGTTTATCAGCCCCAGCATTTT; J: TRBJ1-5; V: TRBV5-1; size: -; D: -
CDR3: CASSPPALNTEAFF; DNA: TGTGCCAGCAGCCCACCCGCGCTGAACACTGAAGCTTTCTTT; J: TRBJ1-1; V: TRBV7-9; size: many; D: -
CDR3: CASGPGTLGEQFF; DNA: TGCGCCAGCGGTCCCGGAACCCTAGGTGAGCAGTTCTTC; J: TRBJ2-1; V: TRBV4-3; size: -; D: -
CDR3: CASSPTGGYTYGYTF; DNA: TGTGCCAGCAGCCCGACAGGGGGCTATACCTATGGCTACACCTTC; J: TRBJ1-2; V: TRBV7-9; size: -; D: TRBD1
CDR3: CASRGGIYGYTF; DNA: TGTGCCAGCCGCGGGGGGATCTATGGCTACACCTTC; J: TRBJ1-2; V: TRBV27; size: few; D: -
CDR3: CASTSLPRVGPSTGELFF; DNA: TGTGCCAGCACCAGCTTACCCAGGGTAGGACCTTCGACCGGGGAGCTGTTTTTT; J: TRBJ2-2; V: TRBV7-9; size: few; D: -
CDR3: CASSAAFRGTGAISPLHF; DNA: TGTGCCAGCAGTGCTGCGTTTCGGGGGACAGGGGCAATTTCACCCCTCCACTTT; J: TRBJ1-6; V: TRBV2; size: -; D: TRBD1
CDR3: CASSFIRTSGVKTQYF; DNA: TGTGCCAGCAGCTTTATTCGGACTAGCGGGGTAAAGACCCAGTACTTC; J: TRBJ2-5; V: TRBV7-9; size: few; D: TRBD2
CDR3: CASSAGTGAIQPQHF; DNA: TGTGCCAGCAGCGCTGGGACAGGGGCAATCCAGCCCCAGCATTTT; J: TRBJ1-5; V: TRBV5-6; size: -; D: TRBD1
CDR3: CSAPPRGADYGYTF; DNA: TGCAGTGCTCCTCCCCGGGGGGCGGACTATGGCTACACCTTC; J: TRBJ1-2; V: TRBV20-1; size: few; D: -
CDR3: CASSQGISYEQYF; DNA: TGCGCCAGCAGCCAAGGGATCTCCTACGAGCAGTACTTC; J: TRBJ2-7; V: TRBV4-1; size: few; D: -
CDR3: CASSLVWGNTGELFF; DNA: TGTGCCAGCAGCTTGGTATGGGGGAACACCGGGGAGCTGTTTTTT; J: TRBJ2-2; V: TRBV7-6; size: -; D: -
CDR3: CASSQSGHYEQYF; DNA: TGTGCCAGCAGCCAGTCAGGACACTACGAGCAGTACTTC; J: TRBJ2-7; V: TRBV7-6; size: many; D: -
CDR3: CASSRGGMTEAFF; DNA: TGCGCCAGCAGCCGGGGGGGCATGACTGAAGCTTTCTTT; J: TRBJ1-1; V: TRBV5-1; size: once; D: -
CDR3: CASSERPMNTEAFF; DNA: TGTGCCAGCAGCGAGAGACCGATGAACACTGAAGCTTTCTTT; J: TRBJ1-1; V: TRBV6-1; size: few; D: -
CDR3: CASGLVAGGFEAFF; DNA: TGTGCTAGTGGTTTGGTAGCAGGGGGCTTTGAAGCTTTCTTT; J: TRBJ1-1; V: TRBV12-5; size: many; D: TRBD1
CDR3: CASSYEAGGPTDTQYF; DNA: TGTGCCAGCAGTTACGAGGCGGGGGGCCCCACAGATACGCAGTATTTT; J: TRBJ2-3; V: TRBV6-6; size: few; D: TRBD2
CDR3: CASSQGMGDQPQHF; DNA: TGCGCCAGCAGCCAAGGTATGGGGGATCAGCCCCAGCATTTT; J: TRBJ1-5; V: TRBV4-1; size: -; D: -
CDR3: CASSRGTSLGGEQYF; DNA: TGTGCCAGCAGCCGAGGGACTTCCCTGGGGGGCGAGCAGTACTTC; J: TRBJ2-7; V: TRBV2; size: -; D: -
CDR3: CASRIAGGETQYF; DNA: TGTGCCAGCCGAATAGCGGGTGGGGAGACCCAGTACTTC; J: TRBJ2-5; V: TRBV28; size: -; D: TRBD2
CDR3: CASSLMGPSSLSGANVLTF; DNA: TGTGCCAGCAGCTTAATGGGACCCTCCTCTCTCTCTGGGGCCAACGTCCTGACTTTC; J: TRBJ2-6; V: TRBV7-8; size: -; D: -
CDR3: CASSQGSGGPYEQYF; DNA: TGTGCCAGCAGCCAAGGCTCAGGGGGACCCTACGAGCAGTACTTC; J: TRBJ2-7; V: TRBV3-1; size: few; D: TRBD1
CDR3: CASSMSGGSNQPQHF; DNA: TGTGCCAGTAGTATGTCTGGGGGAAGCAATCAGCCCCAGCATTTT; J: TRBJ1-5; V: TRBV19; size: few; D: -
CDR3: CASSPQWAPADTQYF; DNA: TGTGCCAGCAGCCCCCAGTGGGCGCCGGCAGATACGCAGTATTTT; J: TRBJ2-3; V: TRBV27; size: -; D: -
CDR3: CASSPLDYNEQFF; DNA: TGTGCCAGCTCACCACTAGACTACAATGAGCAGTTCTTC; J: TRBJ2-1; V: TRBV18; size: few; D: -
CDR3: CASSTLWGPNTGELFF; DNA: TGTGCCAGTAGTACTCTTTGGGGGCCGAACACCGGGGAGCTGTTTTTT; J: TRBJ2-2; V: TRBV19; size: -; D: -
CDR3: CASTLAGWGNQPQHF; DNA: TGTGCCAGTACCTTGGCAGGGTGGGGCAATCAGCCCCAGCATTTT; J: TRBJ1-5; V: TRBV19; size: -; D: -